These 31 T cell receptor beta chains came from one sample sequenced in a study of T cell responses to AZD1222 COVID-19 vaccine. Sequencing used immunoSEQ multiplex PCR; TCRdb keeps in-frame clones, though not all of them. The sample lists some 150,000 clones; 85% to 95% were seen once. Sequencing used peripheral blood, obtained on day 0 of MenACWY control vaccination. The receptors were gathered from an adult in good health.

The chain links TRBV5-1 to TRBJ1-2, with D unclear. Germline CDR1 SGHRS, CDR2 YFSETQ. V lost 4 bases and J lost 9, with 13 bases in between. The CDR3 loop spans 12 amino acids. The CDR3 DNA is TGCGCCAGCAGCCCCGGGTCTCAAAGCTACACCTTC. Protein sequence: CASSPGSQSYTF.

A single count supports this clone. The chain links TRBV18 to TRBJ2-2; TRBD2 aligns across 8 bases. The germline V gene has CDR1 KGHSH and CDR2 LQKENI. This CDR3 has 17 residues. V shed 3 bases and J 6 bases; nucleotides not matched to a gene: 12. The CDR3 bases are TGTGCCAGCTCACCCGTCGGAGGAGCGGGAGTTGCCGGGGAGCTGTTTTTT. Translating it yields CASSPVGGAGVAGELFF.

This chain connects TRBV11-2 to TRBJ1-5; D remains ambiguous. This CDR3 has 13 residues. Trimming cost V 0 bases and J 9 bases, with 9 bases left between them. Germline loops: CDR1 SGHAT, CDR2 FQNNGV. CDR3 bases: TGTGCCAGCAGCTTAGATCTCAAGGGGCCCCAGCATTTT. Protein sequence: CASSLDLKGPQHF.

V and J are TRBV15 and TRBJ1-5; tentatively, D is TRBD1 (5 bases). The CDR3 runs to 16 residues. Trimming cost V 1 base and J 5 bases, with 15 bases left between them. Germline CDR1 is LNHNV and CDR2 is YYDKDF (reference sequence). The CDR3 sequence: CATSRGVLQGHQPQHF. In DNA, the CDR3 is TGTGCCACCAGCAGAGGGGTTCTTCAGGGCCATCAGCCCCAGCATTTT.

The chain is built from TRBV5-1 and TRBJ2-1; D unresolved. Germline CDR1 reads SGHRS; CDR2 reads YFSETQ. The CDR3 is 14 amino acids. The V end lost 3 bases, the J end lost 6 bases, and 13 bases lay between the germline ends. CDR3 DNA sequence: TGCGCCAGCAGCTCCCAAACCAGATCCAATGAGCAGTTCTTC. It codes for CASSSQTRSNEQFF.

This clone was detected once. The chain has TRBV2 and TRBJ2-2; 7 positions agree with TRBD1. Germline trimming cut 6 bases from V and 5 bases from J; bases unmatched to any gene: 21. Germline CDR1 and CDR2: SNHLY and FYNNEI. The CDR3 spans 19 residues. The CDR3 region is CASSHQNPRDRSTTGELFF. CDR3 coding DNA: TGTGCCAGCAGCCACCAGAACCCCCGGGACAGAAGTACAACCGGGGAGCTGTTTTTT.

The J gene is TRBJ2-7, the V gene TRBV5-1; 12 positions match TRBD1. Germline V CDR1 and CDR2: SGHRS, YFSETQ. Germline trimming cut 4 bases from V and 7 bases from J; bases unmatched to any gene: 12. This CDR3 region has 16 residues. CDR3 bases: TGCGCCAGCAGCCAGCCCCCGGGACAGGGGGCGCGGGAGCAGTACTTC. Translation: CASSQPPGQGAREQYF.

The gene calls are TRBV11-2 and TRBJ1-2; D might be TRBD1 (5 bases). The CDR3 loop spans 16 amino acids. Looked up from germline, CDR1 is SGHAT and CDR2 is FQNNGV. V gave up 3 bases and J gave up 0 bases, with 14 bases separating them. The chain's CDR3 is CASSLIRDATNYGYTF. DNA of the CDR3: TGTGCCAGCAGCTTGATCCGGGACGCCACTAACTATGGCTACACCTTC.

Concerning this clone itself: The junction departs from the called germline gene at one end, perhaps through a read error. The chain is built from TRBV5-5 and TRBJ2-7; perhaps TRBD1 as D (6 bases). Per germline, CDR1 SGHKS and CDR2 YYEKEE (reference sequence). The CDR3 is 18 residues long. CDR3 residues: CASSLAGTMARGDRTLNF. For the CDR3, the DNA is TGTGCCAGCAGCTTGGCCGGGACCATGGCGAGAGGAGACAGGACTCTCAACTTC.

This chain connects TRBV4-1 to TRBJ1-1; 11 bases fit TRBD1. J lost 3 bases, V lost 3 bases, and 3 bases had no gene match. The CDR3 contains 15 residues. Germline V gene lookup returns CDR1 MGHRA and CDR2 YSYEKL. CDR3 sequence reads: CASSHKGQGDTEAFF. CDR3 nucleotides: TGCGCCAGCAGCCATAAGGGACAGGGGGACACTGAAGCTTTCTTT.

The V gene is TRBV9, the J gene TRBJ2-3; D may be TRBD1 (6 bases). The CDR3 is 13 amino acids. V was pared by 3 bases and J by 6 bases, with 11 bases between. The germline gives CDR1 SGDLS, CDR2 YYNGEE. DNA of the CDR3: TGTGCCAGCAGCGGCACAGGGCGTGATACGCAGTATTTT. The encoded protein is CASSGTGRDTQYF.

This rearrangement joins TRBV19 to TRBJ1-4, with 9 nucleotides matching TRBD1. After removal of 5 bases from V and 7 bases from J, the junction contained 8 bases not matched to a gene. CDR3 length equals 15 residues. Germline CDR1 LNHDA, CDR2 SQIVND (reference sequence). CDR3 DNA sequence: TGTGCCAGTAGTCTTACAGGGGGCGCCGTTGAAAAACTGTTTTTT. Protein: CASSLTGGAVEKLFF.

This chain links TRBV28 with TRBJ2-7, with D possibly TRBD1 on 6 matching bases. Trimming shortened V by 4 bases and J by 4 bases, and 8 bases separated the two germline ends. Germline-derived CDR1 and CDR2 are MDHEN and SYDVKM. This CDR3 region has 12 residues. The CDR3 coding sequence is TGTGCCAGCAGTTCAGGGGCTTACGAGCAGTACTTC. This codes for CASSSGAYEQYF.

This chain uses TRBV4-3 with TRBJ1-3, with a weak D call TRBD1 (5 bases). Trimming cost V 2 bases and J 0 bases, with 11 bases left between them. CDR3 size: 16 residues. Germline assignment: CDR1 LGHNA and CDR2 YSLEER. CDR3 sequence (DNA): TGCGCCAGCAGCCAACTCCCCGGGGGCTCTGGAAACACCATATATTTT. Translated: CASSQLPGGSGNTIYF.

This rearrangement joins TRBV4-2 to TRBJ1-2; D unclear. CDR1 and CDR2 from the germline V gene are LGHNA and YNFKEQ. The germline V and J ends were trimmed by 0 bases and 6 bases, with 2 bases remaining between them. This CDR3 is 11 amino acids long. The CDR3, as DNA: TGTGCCAGCAGCCAAGACCATGGCTACACCTTC. This sequence encodes CASSQDHGYTF.

The chain is built from TRBV13 and TRBJ2-5; 8 bases line up with TRBD2. J was trimmed by 2 bases and V by 1 base; bases with no gene match: 6. Germline CDR1 and CDR2: PRHDT and FYEKMQ (reference sequence). The CDR3 consists of 16 residues. In nucleotides, the CDR3 is TGTGCCAGCAGCTTAGATCTCCGGGGGGGACAAGAGACCCAGTACTTC. Encoded protein: CASSLDLRGGQETQYF.

This clone has more than one count but fewer than ten. The chain links TRBV2 to TRBJ2-3; D gene ambiguous. Germline CDR1 and CDR2: SNHLY and FYNNEI. The CDR3 sequence is 15 residues long. V was shortened by 3 bases and J by 0 bases, with 10 bases between the two germline ends. The CDR3 is CASSEQSTSTDTQYF. The CDR3 DNA is TGTGCCAGCAGTGAGCAATCCACTAGCACAGATACGCAGTATTTT.

The chain uses TRBV9 and TRBJ1-1, with unresolved D. The CDR3 sequence is 15 residues long. Germline assignment: CDR1 SGDLS and CDR2 YYNGEE. V lost 2 bases to trimming and J lost 4 bases, with 15 bases between them. The CDR3 protein is CASSVGSGLVTEAFF. The CDR3 DNA sequence: TGTGCCAGCAGCGTCGGCTCGGGATTAGTCACTGAAGCTTTCTTT.

J is TRBJ2-6 and V is TRBV27; D gene ambiguous. Germline CDR1 and CDR2: MNHEY and SMNVEV (reference sequence). Trimming cost V 6 bases and J 2 bases, with 5 bases left between them. This CDR3 region has 13 residues. CDR3: CASRVAGANVLTF. The CDR3 DNA reads TGTGCCAGCAGGGTCGCTGGGGCCAACGTCCTGACTTTC.

This clone was found once. This rearrangement joins TRBV7-9 to TRBJ2-5; D is possibly TRBD1 (5 bases). This CDR3 is built from 14 residues. V was trimmed by 3 bases and J by 2 bases, leaving 10 bases between them. Germline-derived CDR1 and CDR2 are SEHNR and FQNEAQ (reference sequence). CDR3 nucleotide sequence: TGTGCCAGCAGCTTGGGGCTGAAGCAAGAGACCCAGTACTTC. It yields the protein CASSLGLKQETQYF. The variable domain in full, with the rest retrieved from reference TRBV7-9 and TRBJ2-5, is DTGVSQNPRHKITKRGQNVTFRCDPISEHNRLYWYRQTLGQGPEFLTYFQNEAQLEKSRLLSDRFSAERPKGSFSTLEIQRTEQGDSAMYLCASSLGLKQETQYFGPGTRLLVL.

The rearrangement uses TRBV5-1 and TRBJ1-1; 10 nucleotides agree with TRBD1. The CDR3 covers 16 residues. V trimming: 4 bases; J trimming: 0 bases; junction bases outside the gene matches: 6. Germline loops: CDR1 SGHRS, CDR2 YFSETQ. CDR3 region: CASSLGQGGVNTEAFF. The CDR3 DNA reads as TGCGCCAGCAGCCTAGGACAGGGGGGAGTGAACACTGAAGCTTTCTTT.

The chain joins TRBV28 to TRBJ1-1; unclear D gene. With 1 base removed from V and 4 bases from J, the gap between germline ends came to 4 bases. The germline gives CDR1 MDHEN, CDR2 SYDVKM. The CDR3 sequence is 12 residues long. CDR3 bases: TGTGCCAGCAGTTTATCGGGCACTGAAGCTTTCTTT. This codes for CASSLSGTEAFF.

This chain links TRBV7-9 with TRBJ1-5; TRBD1 aligns across 10 bases. The germline V gene encodes CDR1 SEHNR and CDR2 FQNEAQ (reference sequence). V trimming: 1 base; J trimming: 5 bases; junction bases outside the gene matches: 5. This CDR3 is built from 16 residues. The CDR3 loop reads CASSLVAGTGDQPQHF. CDR3 bases: TGTGCCAGCAGCTTAGTCGCCGGGACAGGGGATCAGCCCCAGCATTTT.

This clone was counted a single time. V and J are TRBV12-3 or TRBV12-4 and TRBJ2-2, with D unclear. Trimming stripped 10 bases from V and 2 bases from J, with 11 bases between. The CDR3 spans 13 residues. The CDR3 bases are TGTGCCAACATCCTGAGTAACACCGGGGAGCTGTTTTTT. Its protein product is CANILSNTGELFF.

This clone was seen only a few times. V gene TRBV15 combines with J gene TRBJ1-2; 10 nucleotides match TRBD1. Germline lookup yields CDR1 LNHNV and CDR2 YYDKDF (reference sequence). The J segment lost 4 bases and the V segment lost 4 bases, leaving 6 bases of the junction unmatched. This CDR3 is 15 amino acids long. The CDR3 here is CATSIGTGASYGYTF. CDR3 bases: TGTGCCACCAGCATAGGGACAGGGGCGAGCTATGGCTACACCTTC. The full variable domain, in which reference TRBV15 and TRBJ1-2 provide the parts outside the CDR3, is DAMVIQNPRYQVTQFGKPVTLSCSQTLNHNVMYWYQQKSSQAPKLLFHYYDKDFNNEADTPDNFQSRRPNTSFCFLDIRSPGLGDTAMYLCATSIGTGASYGYTFGSGTRLTVV.

The chain is built from TRBV18 and TRBJ2-7, with D possibly TRBD2 on 5 matching bases. The CDR3 runs to 15 residues. Per the germline V gene, CDR1 is KGHSH and CDR2 is LQKENI. The V end lost 2 bases, the J end lost 3 bases, and 14 bases lay between the germline ends. The CDR3 nucleotides read TGTGCCAGCTCACCAGGGCAAGCGGAGATCTACGAGCAGTACTTC. This gives the protein CASSPGQAEIYEQYF.

The J gene is TRBJ2-3, the V gene TRBV5-1; D gene unclear. The CDR3 totals 13 residues. Germline assignment: CDR1 SGHRS and CDR2 YFSETQ. V was cut by 2 bases and J by 3 bases, with 7 bases left in between. The CDR3: CASSLGITDTQYF. CDR3 nucleotide sequence: TGCGCCAGCAGCTTAGGTATTACAGATACGCAGTATTTT.

This CDR3 reads CAWTSGTVGNQPQHF. The CDR3, as DNA: TGTGCCTGGACGTCCGGGACGGTGGGGAATCAGCCCCAGCATTTT. The rearrangement joins TRBV30 to TRBJ1-5; a possible D gene is TRBD1 (5 bases). The germline V gene has CDR1 GTSNPN and CDR2 SVGIG (reference sequence). Trimming took 4 bases from V and 4 from J, leaving 17 bases between them. This CDR3 has 15 residues.

The rearrangement uses TRBV19 and TRBJ2-1; a weak D match, TRBD1 (5 bases). V was shortened by 1 base and J by 8 bases, with 15 bases between the two germline ends. Germline V gives CDR1 LNHDA, CDR2 SQIVND (reference sequence). The CDR3 consists of 15 residues. The CDR3 protein is CASSIGPGMYHEQFF. The CDR3 bases are TGTGCCAGTAGTATAGGGCCAGGGATGTACCATGAGCAGTTCTTC.

The chain is built from TRBV11-2 and TRBJ2-7, with D unresolved. The length of the CDR3 is 14 residues. The V end lost 5 bases, the J end lost 5 bases, and 16 bases lay between the germline ends. Germline V lookup: CDR1 SGHAT, CDR2 FQNNGV. CDR3 region: CASSRVGNSHEQYF. As DNA, the CDR3 is TGTGCCAGCAGCCGGGTGGGGAATTCCCACGAGCAGTACTTC.

This clone was detected once. V gene TRBV5-6 combines with J gene TRBJ1-2; no definite D call. The CDR3 is made up of 15 amino acids. Trimming left V 1 base short and J 2 bases short, with 12 bases between. CDR1 SGHDT and CDR2 YYEEEE come from the germline V gene. CDR3 sequence: CASSLSLSRNYGYTF. CDR3 DNA sequence: TGTGCCAGCAGCTTGAGTTTAAGTAGAAACTATGGCTACACCTTC.